This T cell receptor beta chain was recovered during a study of T-cell reconstitution after alpha-beta-depleted transplantation in children. Library preparation (for TCRbeta) was performed with unique molecular identifiers. TCRdb analysed the PCR reads with MiXCR anew, one entry per CDR3 protein. Seen here are about 440,000 distinct CDR3 sequences, about 40% observed once, and the top ten hold 25% to 30%. V trimming: 4 bases; J trimming: 11 bases; junction bases outside the gene matches: 9. CDR1 is SEHNR, CDR2 FQNEAQ, per germline (reference sequence). This CDR3 contains 14 residues. A note on this clonotype: Its antigen is unknown.

Overall study results and limits: Two months or so post-transplant, alpha-beta T cells reportedly derived from several hundred expanded graft clones. Among T cells one year after transplant, newly produced cells accounted for most counts and diversity. Surviving thymic progenitors and recipient T cells were the source of high TCRbeta diversity at day 60 in some patients.

This clonotype was obtained from a girl aged 2 to 10 with aplastic anemia, due to receive a stem cell transplant. This rearrangement joins TRBV7-9 to TRBJ1-5, with TRBD1 matching over 9 bases. The material sequenced was PBMCs, taken before TCRalphabeta/CD19-depleted stem cell transplant. CDR3: CASSSTGGLSTQHF. CDR3 nucleotides: TGTGCCAGCAGCTCGACAGGGGGGCTCTCGACCCAGCATTTT.